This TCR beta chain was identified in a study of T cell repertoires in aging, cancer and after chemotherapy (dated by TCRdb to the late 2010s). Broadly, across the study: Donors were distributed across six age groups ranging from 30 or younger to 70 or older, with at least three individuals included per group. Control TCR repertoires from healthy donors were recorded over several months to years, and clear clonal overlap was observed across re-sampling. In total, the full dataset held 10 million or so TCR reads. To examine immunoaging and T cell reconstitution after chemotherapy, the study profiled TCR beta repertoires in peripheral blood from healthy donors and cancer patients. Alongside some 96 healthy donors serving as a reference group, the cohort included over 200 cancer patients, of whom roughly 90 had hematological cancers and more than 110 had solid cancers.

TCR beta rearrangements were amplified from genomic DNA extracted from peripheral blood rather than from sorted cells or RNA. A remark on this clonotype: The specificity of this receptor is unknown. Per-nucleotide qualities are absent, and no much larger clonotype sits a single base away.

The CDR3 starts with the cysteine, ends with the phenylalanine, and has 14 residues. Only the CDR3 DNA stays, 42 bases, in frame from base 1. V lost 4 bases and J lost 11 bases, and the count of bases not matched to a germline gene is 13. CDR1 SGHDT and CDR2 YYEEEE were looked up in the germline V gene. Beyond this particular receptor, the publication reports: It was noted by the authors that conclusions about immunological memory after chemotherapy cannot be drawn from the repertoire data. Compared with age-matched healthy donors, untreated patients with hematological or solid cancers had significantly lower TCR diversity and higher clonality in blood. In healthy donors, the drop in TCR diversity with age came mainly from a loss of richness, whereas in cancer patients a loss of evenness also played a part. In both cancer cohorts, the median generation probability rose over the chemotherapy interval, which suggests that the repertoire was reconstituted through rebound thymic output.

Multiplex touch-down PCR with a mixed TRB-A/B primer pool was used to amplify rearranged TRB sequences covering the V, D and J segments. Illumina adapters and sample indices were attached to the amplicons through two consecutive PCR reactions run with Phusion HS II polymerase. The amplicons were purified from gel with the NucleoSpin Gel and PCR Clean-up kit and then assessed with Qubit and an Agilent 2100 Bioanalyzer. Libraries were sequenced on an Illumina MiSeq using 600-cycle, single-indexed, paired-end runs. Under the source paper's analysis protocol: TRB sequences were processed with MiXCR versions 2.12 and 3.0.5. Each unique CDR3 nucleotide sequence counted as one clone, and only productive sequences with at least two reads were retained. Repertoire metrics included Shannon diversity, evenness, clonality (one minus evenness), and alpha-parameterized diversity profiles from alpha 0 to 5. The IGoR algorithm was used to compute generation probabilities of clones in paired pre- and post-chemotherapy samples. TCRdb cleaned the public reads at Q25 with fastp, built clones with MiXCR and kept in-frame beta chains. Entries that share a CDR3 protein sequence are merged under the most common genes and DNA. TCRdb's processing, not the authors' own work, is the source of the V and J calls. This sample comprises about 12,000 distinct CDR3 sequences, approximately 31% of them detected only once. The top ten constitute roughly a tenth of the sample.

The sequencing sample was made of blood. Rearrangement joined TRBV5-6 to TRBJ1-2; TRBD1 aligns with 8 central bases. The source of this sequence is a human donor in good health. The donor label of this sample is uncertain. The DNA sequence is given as TGTGCCAGCAGCAGGACAGGGCCGAGAATTGAGTACACCTTC. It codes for CASSRTGPRIEYTF.